This T cell receptor (beta chain) is drawn from a study of blood T cells in healthy people across ages. Study-wide background: Roughly one uniquely barcoded beta molecule per two T cells was captured. Study outcomes and limitations: Donor CMV status, an unknown factor, possibly confounded changes in expanded clonotypes.

The germline gives CDR1 DFQATT, CDR2 SNEGSKA (reference sequence). The CDR3 is 12 residues long. Deletions cut 5 bases from V and 3 bases from J, with 10 bases between. Comment on this clonotype: Its antigen is currently unknown.

Total RNA, at least 5.5 micrograms per sample, came from PBMCs. Through a sample-barcoded 5' primer and a J-beta primer mix, a second PCR was run for 7 to 11 cycles. TCRdb re-called the 5' RACE reads with MiXCR, one entry per CDR3 protein. Among 850,000 or so distinct CDR3 sequences listed, less than 35% were seen once. Sequencing was done on a sample of blood. V is TRBV20-1 and J is TRBJ1-1; D ambiguous. The TCR originated in a woman aged 80 or over in good health. The CDR3 DNA reads as TGCAGTGCTTCCCGACAAGACACTGAAGCTTTCTTT. Residues: CSASRQDTEAFF.